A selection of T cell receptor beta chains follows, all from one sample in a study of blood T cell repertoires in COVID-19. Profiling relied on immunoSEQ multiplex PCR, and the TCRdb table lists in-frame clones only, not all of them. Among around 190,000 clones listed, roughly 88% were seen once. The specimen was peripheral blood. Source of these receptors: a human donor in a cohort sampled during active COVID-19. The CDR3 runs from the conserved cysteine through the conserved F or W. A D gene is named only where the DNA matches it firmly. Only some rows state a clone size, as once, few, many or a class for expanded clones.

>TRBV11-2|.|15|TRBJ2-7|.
CASTPGQGGSYEQYF
TGTGCCAGCACCCCGGGGCAGGGGGGCTCCTACGAGCAGTACTTC
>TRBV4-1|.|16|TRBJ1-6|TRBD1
CASSRKGGQYNSPLHF
TGCGCCAGCAGCCGAAAGGGGGGACAGTATAATTCACCCCTCCACTTT
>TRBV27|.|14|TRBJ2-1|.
CASSLFRGVDEQFF
TGTGCCAGCAGTTTGTTCAGGGGGGTCGATGAGCAGTTCTTC
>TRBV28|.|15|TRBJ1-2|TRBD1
CASSETGATNYGYTF
TGTGCCAGCAGTGAAACAGGGGCTACTAACTATGGCTACACCTTC
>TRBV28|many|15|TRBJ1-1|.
CASSRPGSMNTEAFF
TGTGCCAGCAGCCGTCCAGGGTCGATGAACACTGAAGCTTTCTTT
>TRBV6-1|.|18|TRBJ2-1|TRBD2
CASSDMYGRSGSTNEQFF
TGTGCCAGCAGTGATATGTATGGGAGAAGCGGGAGTACGAATGAGCAGTTCTTC
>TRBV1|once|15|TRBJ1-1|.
CTSRPGQGLNTEAFF
TGCACCAGCAGACCGGGACAGGGTTTGAACACTGAAGCTTTCTTT
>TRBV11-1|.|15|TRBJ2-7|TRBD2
CASSLLDSGSYEQYF
TGTGCCAGCAGCTTACTGGATAGCGGGAGCTACGAGCAGTACTTC
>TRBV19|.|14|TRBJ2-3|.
CASSIPGAPGTQYF
TGTGCCAGTAGTATCCCAGGGGCCCCTGGTACGCAGTATTTT
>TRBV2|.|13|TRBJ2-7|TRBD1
CASGDRGPYEQYF
TGTGCCAGCGGGGACAGGGGGCCCTACGAGCAGTACTTC
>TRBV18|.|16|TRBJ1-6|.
CASSPLPGTNNSPLHF
TGTGCCAGCTCACCTTTGCCAGGGACTAATAATTCACCCCTCCACTTT
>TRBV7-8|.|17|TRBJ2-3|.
CASSPAGWEASTDTQYF
TGTGCCAGCAGCCCTGCCGGTTGGGAGGCCAGCACAGATACGCAGTATTTT
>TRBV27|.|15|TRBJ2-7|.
CASSLNLWQGSEQYF
TGTGCCAGCAGTTTAAATCTTTGGCAGGGAAGCGAGCAGTACTTC
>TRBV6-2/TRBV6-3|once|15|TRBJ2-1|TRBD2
CASSAGLAGVGEQFF
TGTGCCAGCAGCGCAGGACTAGCGGGAGTCGGTGAGCAGTTCTTC
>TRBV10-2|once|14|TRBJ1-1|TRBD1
CASTQNRGNTEAFF
TGCGCCAGCACCCAAAACAGGGGGAACACTGAAGCTTTCTTT
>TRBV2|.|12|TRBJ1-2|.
CASSEAAYGYTF
TGTGCCAGCAGTGAGGCAGCGTATGGCTACACCTTC
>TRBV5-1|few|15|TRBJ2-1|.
CASSLGRAYYNEQFF
TGCGCCAGCAGCTTAGGGCGGGCTTACTACAATGAGCAGTTCTTC
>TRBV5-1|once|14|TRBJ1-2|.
CASTLGGFDYGYTF
TGCGCCAGCACCCTCGGAGGGTTCGATTATGGCTACACCTTC
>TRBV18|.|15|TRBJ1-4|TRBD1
CASSPGQGVNEKLFF
TGTGCCAGCTCACCGGGACAGGGTGTTAATGAAAAACTGTTTTTT
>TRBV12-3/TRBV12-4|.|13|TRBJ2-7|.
CASTGPHSYEQYF
TGTGCCAGCACTGGGCCGCACTCCTACGAGCAGTACTTC
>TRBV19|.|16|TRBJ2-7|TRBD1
CASSGGTGGASYEQYF
TGTGCCAGTAGTGGAGGGACAGGGGGGGCTTCCTACGAGCAGTACTTC
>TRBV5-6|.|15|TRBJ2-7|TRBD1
CASSFLGTGSNEQYF
TGTGCCAGCAGCTTCCTAGGGACAGGGTCCAACGAGCAGTACTTC
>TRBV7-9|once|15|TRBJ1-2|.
CASSEGRGVRYGYTF
TGTGCCAGCAGCGAGGGCCGGGGGGTGAGATATGGCTACACCTTC
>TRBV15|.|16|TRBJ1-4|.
CATRTGQRTNNEKLFF
TGTGCCACCAGAACCGGACAGCGAACAAATAATGAAAAACTGTTTTTT
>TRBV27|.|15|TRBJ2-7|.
CASSGRIRDSYEQYF
TGTGCCAGCAGTGGGAGAATACGAGACTCCTACGAGCAGTACTTC
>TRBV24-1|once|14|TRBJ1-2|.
CATSVSPLNYGYTF
TGTGCCACCAGTGTAAGCCCACTTAACTATGGCTACACCTTC
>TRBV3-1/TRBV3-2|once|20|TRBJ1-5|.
CASSQGVVDGRVYSNQPQHF
TGTGCCAGCAGCCAGGGTGTCGTGGACGGGCGGGTTTATAGCAATCAGCCCCAGCATTTT